Following are 18 T cell receptor beta chains from one sample sequenced in a study of blood T cells in healthy people across ages. A sample-barcoded 5' primer and a J-beta primer mix were used in a second PCR of roughly 6 to 11 cycles. TCRdb itself ran the 5' RACE reads through MiXCR, one entry per CDR3 protein. The sample contains 1.5 million to 2 million distinct CDR3 sequences, 28% of which appear only once. Sample: blood. All receptors come from a woman aged 25 to 45 in good health.

This chain links TRBV4-1 with TRBJ2-2, with 9 bases lining up with TRBD2. After removal of 1 base from V and 5 bases from J, the junction contained 8 bases not matched to a gene. Germline V gene lookup returns CDR1 MGHRA and CDR2 YSYEKL. The CDR3 has 17 amino acids. The CDR3 region has the DNA TGCGCCAGCAGCCAAGTAGACTTAGGACTAGCGACCGGGGAGCTGTTTTTT. Protein product: CASSQVDLGLATGELFF.

This chain joins TRBV5-4 and TRBJ2-5; tentatively, D is TRBD2 (5 bases). The end of the DNA is better explained by TRBJ2-7, so the J call may be wrong. Germline V gene data show CDR1 as SGHNT and CDR2 as YYREEE (reference sequence). The length of the CDR3 is 14 residues. CDR3 residues: CASSLAGSGLEQYF. The CDR3 DNA reads as TGTGCCAGCAGCTTGGCCGGTTCAGGACTCGAGCAGTACTTC.

J is TRBJ2-1 and V is TRBV20-1, with 7 bases fitting TRBD2. With V trimmed by 0 bases and J by 4 bases, 15 bases remained unmatched. Germline values: CDR1 DFQATT, CDR2 SNEGSKA (reference sequence). The length of the CDR3 is 18 residues. CDR3 DNA: TGCAGTGCTAGAGACCCCCGGGAAGGACTAGAGCTATACAATGAGCAGTTCTTC. It encodes CSARDPREGLELYNEQFF.

This clonotype has just a few counts. This sequence joins TRBV2 and TRBJ1-6, with D hard to call. The germline V and J ends were trimmed by 8 bases and 0 bases, with 14 bases remaining between them. CDR3 length: 16 residues. The V gene's germline CDR1 is SNHLY and CDR2 FYNNEI. CDR3 nucleotide sequence: TGTGCCAGCCTTCTCACCACGGGCTCCTATAATTCACCCCTCCACTTT. This gives the protein CASLLTTGSYNSPLHF.

This clonotype has more than one count but fewer than ten. CDR3 coding DNA: TGTGCCAGCAGTCAGCGGGGCAGGGCTCTCCTTAGCAATGAGCAGTTCTTC. It yields the protein CASSQRGRALLSNEQFF. The chain combines TRBV28 with TRBJ2-1, with TRBD2 identical over 7 bases. The V and J ends lost 5 bases and 6 bases, in that order; junction bases with no gene match: 16. CDR1 and CDR2 (germline): MDHEN, SYDVKM. The CDR3 spans 17 residues.

This clonotype was seen at least ten times. The chain combines TRBV6-2 or TRBV6-3 with TRBJ1-5; the D gene is possibly TRBD1 (6 bases). The CDR3 contains 16 residues. Germline assignment: CDR1 MNHEY and CDR2 SVGEGT. Trimming removed 5 bases at V and 0 bases at J, with 14 bases between. The CDR3 region is CASSTDRPYSNQPQHF. CDR3 DNA: TGTGCCAGCAGTACAGACAGGCCTTATAGCAATCAGCCCCAGCATTTT.

This chain joins TRBV5-1 and TRBJ2-1; a possible D gene is TRBD1 (6 bases). CDR1 and CDR2 from the germline V gene are SGHRS and YFSETQ. The CDR3 is 17 residues long. V was shortened by 7 bases and J by 5 bases, with 25 bases between the two germline ends. The CDR3: CASSPPQGLFVDNEQFF. CDR3 nucleotide sequence: TGCGCCAGCTCGCCCCCACAGGGTCTTTTTGTCGACAATGAGCAGTTCTTC.

The rearrangement links TRBV20-1 to TRBJ1-2; TRBD1 matches 8 bases. Germline CDR1 and CDR2: DFQATT and SNEGSKA (reference sequence). This CDR3 has 15 amino acids. The J segment lost 1 base and the V segment lost 6 bases, leaving 10 bases of the junction unmatched. CDR3 protein: CSAVDREPVNYGYTF. The CDR3 nucleotides are TGCAGTGCCGTGGACAGGGAGCCAGTTAACTATGGCTACACCTTC.

This rearrangement joins TRBV7-9 to TRBJ2-3; D perhaps matches TRBD1 (5 bases). The CDR3 is 14 residues long. Trimming left V 5 bases short and J 4 bases short, with 13 bases between. The V gene's germline CDR1 is SEHNR and CDR2 FQNEAQ (reference sequence). This CDR3 is CASSLVLRADTQYF. The CDR3 nucleotides are TGTGCCAGCAGCCTCGTTCTCAGGGCAGATACGCAGTATTTT.

The chain has TRBV19 and TRBJ1-3; D is undetermined. Germline CDR1 is LNHDA and CDR2 is SQIVND (reference sequence). This CDR3 spans 14 amino acids. The V end was cut by 8 bases, the J end by 0 bases, with 11 bases between. The CDR3 here is CASLDSHSGNTIYF. For the CDR3, the DNA is TGTGCCAGTCTCGACTCCCACTCTGGAAACACCATATATTTT.

The gene calls are TRBV12-3 or TRBV12-4 and TRBJ1-4; 10 bases are shared with TRBD1. The CDR3 sequence is 14 residues long. J lost 7 bases, V lost 6 bases, and 5 bases had no gene match. CDR3 bases: TGTGCCAGCAGCGGGACAGGGGCGTCTGAAAAACTGTTTTTT. Translation gives CASSGTGASEKLFF.

Only a few counts were recorded for this clonotype. This chain connects TRBV7-2 to TRBJ1-2; TRBD1 aligns across 10 bases. Germline lookup yields CDR1 SGHTA and CDR2 FQGNSA. CDR3 length equals 13 residues. Trimming cost V 6 bases and J 9 bases; bases outside gene matches: 7. The CDR3 DNA reads as TGTGCCAGCAGACCACCGGGACAGGGGAGCTACACCTTC. Protein product: CASRPPGQGSYTF.

CDR3 in amino acids: CASSHLDRMYNEQFF. CDR3 nucleotides: TGTGCCAGCAGCCACCTCGACAGGATGTACAATGAGCAGTTCTTC. This chain connects TRBV14 to TRBJ2-1, with D possibly being TRBD1 (6 bases). The CDR3 sequence is 15 residues long. Trimming left V 3 bases short and J 4 bases short, with 13 bases between. Germline CDR1 reads SGHDN; CDR2 reads FVKESK.

Regarding this clonotype: One end of the junction fails to match germline, which may point to a read error. This chain uses TRBV5-1 with TRBJ1-2, with TRBD1 identical over 9 bases. This CDR3 region has 15 residues. Germline lookup yields CDR1 SGHRS and CDR2 YFSETQ. CDR3 sequence reads: CAGSAGTGSVGGYTF. As DNA, the CDR3 is TGCGCCGGCAGCGCGGGGACAGGGAGTGTGGGAGGCTACACCTTC.

The gene calls are TRBV20-1 and TRBJ1-5; 7 bases are a match to TRBD1. CDR1 DFQATT and CDR2 SNEGSKA come from the germline V gene (reference sequence). V was pared by 5 bases and J by 6 bases, with 10 bases of the junction left unmatched. This CDR3 is built from 14 residues. DNA of the CDR3: TGCAGTGCTTGGGACTTACAGGGGTCTCAGCCCCAGCATTTT. This encodes CSAWDLQGSQPQHF.

This clonotype came up many times. The chain has TRBV9 and TRBJ2-7; TRBD2 matches 7 bases. The CDR3 loop spans 15 amino acids. After removal of 0 bases from V and 5 bases from J, the junction contained 8 bases not matched to a gene. Per the germline V gene, CDR1 is SGDLS and CDR2 is YYNGEE. The CDR3 here is CASSVGRGRVNEQYF. The DNA for the CDR3 is TGTGCCAGCAGCGTAGGCCGCGGGAGAGTTAACGAGCAGTACTTC.

The chain links TRBV10-3 to TRBJ2-5; 16 bases align to TRBD2. Germline V gives CDR1 ENHRY, CDR2 SYGVKD. This CDR3 comprises 17 residues. Losses at the gene ends were 5 bases for V and 5 bases for J; bases not matched to a gene: 8. CDR3 sequence (DNA): TGTGCCATCAGTACCGGGACTAGCGGGGGGGCAGGCGAGACCCAGTACTTC. It yields the protein CAISTGTSGGAGETQYF.

In this sample, this clonotype turned up many times. Germline and junction disagree at one end, which may indicate a read error. This chain joins TRBV5-1 and TRBJ2-5, with D uncertain. The CDR3 is made up of 13 amino acids. CDR1 and CDR2 from the germline V gene are SGHRS and YFSETQ. CDR3 DNA sequence: TGTGCCAGCAGCTTAGTGATCCAAGAGACCCAGTACTTC. Protein product: CASSLVIQETQYF. Looking up the rest from reference TRBV5-1 and TRBJ2-5 gives the full variable domain: KAGVTQTPRYLIKTRGQQVTLSCSPISGHRSVSWYQQTPGQGLQFLFEYFSETQRNKGNFPGRFSGRQFSNSRSEMNVSTLELGDSALYLCASSLVIQETQYFGPGTRLLVL.